This T cell receptor beta chain was recorded in a study of T cells after yellow fever vaccination. Comments on this clonotype: What it recognizes is unknown.

The study, taken as a whole, reports: Researchers noted that a small share of clonotypes showed up in both CD4 and CD8 compartments.

MiXCR, applied by TCRdb to the 5' RACE reads, yields one record per CDR3 protein. Of under 550,000 distinct CDR3 sequences in the sample, around a fifth are singletons; the top ten hold around 16%. The source is a man between 18 and 35 years old who received the YFV17D yellow fever vaccine. Sequenced here: PBMCs, sampled 21 days after the first yellow fever vaccination.

The CDR3 protein is CSARGQVYEQYF. The DNA for the CDR3 is TGCAGTGCTAGAGGTCAGGTCTACGAGCAGTACTTC. The chain joins TRBV20-1 to TRBJ2-7; D call uncertain. Germline-derived CDR1 and CDR2 are DFQATT and SNEGSKA (reference sequence). The V and J ends lost 1 base and 3 bases respectively, with 7 bases between them. This CDR3 region has 12 residues.